The clone carrying this TCR beta chain turned up a few times. Its antigen is currently unknown. The data stem from a study of T cells after yellow fever vaccination. One entry per CDR3 protein results from TCRdb running MiXCR on the 5' RACE reads. The sample carries 150,000 to 200,000 distinct CDR3 sequences, 9.3% recorded once. V lost 5 bases and J lost 1; bases outside the gene matches: 9. In germline, CDR1 is MDHEN, CDR2 SYDVKM. The CDR3 consists of 16 residues. Study-wide results and limits: A weaker but faster secondary response was observed, peaking on day 5 versus 15. Among primary-vaccination clones, most reappeared after the booster, at about 95% for CD4 and 85% to 90% for CD8. Although most clonotypes did not, a small share appeared in both CD4 and CD8 compartments.

This receptor was taken from a man between 18 and 29 years old who received the YFV17D yellow fever vaccine. This chain connects TRBV28 to TRBJ1-1; TRBD1 aligns across 8 bases. This specimen was CD8+ T cells sorted from PBMCs, taken 45 days after the yellow fever booster vaccination. CDR3 DNA: TGTGCCAGCAGTCCATATAGGACAGGGACGAACACTGAAGCTTTCTTT. Its translation: CASSPYRTGTNTEAFF.